Listed below are T cell receptor beta chains from one sample, sequenced in a study of CD8 T cells in ankylosing spondylitis. From the 5' RACE reads, TCRdb called clonotypes with MiXCR, one entry per CDR3 protein. The sample lists about 340,000 distinct CDR3 sequences, about 14% occurring once. The material sequenced was blood, either unsorted or a sorted T cell fraction (not recorded which). The source is a male donor with ankylosing spondylitis or in good health (not recorded which). CDR3s include the opening cysteine and the closing phenylalanine or tryptophan. A D gene is named only where the DNA matches it firmly. Size values are once, few and many counts, or a class for expanded clones, and some rows have none.

CDR3aa: CASSRQGRGNQPQHF; CDR3nt: TGTGCCAGCAGTAGACAGGGAAGGGGCAATCAGCCCCAGCATTTT; v_gene: TRBV12-3/TRBV12-4; d_gene: TRBD1; j_gene: TRBJ1-5; abundance: few
CDR3aa: CASSIQGGYTF; CDR3nt: TGTGCCAGCAGCATACAAGGAGGCTACACCTTC; v_gene: TRBV12-3/TRBV12-4; d_gene: NA; j_gene: TRBJ1-2; abundance: many
CDR3aa: CASSLSPTGRLRDTQYF; CDR3nt: TGTGCCAGCAGCCTCTCCCCGACAGGGCGCCTTCGGGATACGCAGTATTTT; v_gene: TRBV11-1; d_gene: TRBD1; j_gene: TRBJ2-3; abundance: many
CDR3aa: CAISESIGAQSSYNEQFF; CDR3nt: TGTGCCATCAGTGAGTCGATTGGTGCGCAGAGCTCCTACAATGAGCAGTTCTTC; v_gene: TRBV10-3; d_gene: NA; j_gene: TRBJ2-1; abundance: few
CDR3aa: CASSLEQGHGYTF; CDR3nt: TGTGCCAGCAGCTTAGAGCAGGGCCATGGCTACACCTTC; v_gene: TRBV7-9; d_gene: NA; j_gene: TRBJ1-2; abundance: NA
CDR3aa: CASSVSRGPGTDTQYF; CDR3nt: TGCGCCAGCAGTGTATCGAGGGGGCCTGGCACAGATACGCAGTATTTT; v_gene: TRBV10-1; d_gene: TRBD1; j_gene: TRBJ2-3; abundance: once
CDR3aa: CSARDYGYTF; CDR3nt: TGCAGTGCTAGAGATTATGGCTACACCTTC; v_gene: TRBV20-1; d_gene: NA; j_gene: TRBJ1-2; abundance: NA
CDR3aa: CATSDRGSTDTQYF; CDR3nt: TGTGCCACCAGTGATCGGGGGTCCACAGATACGCAGTATTTT; v_gene: TRBV24-1; d_gene: NA; j_gene: TRBJ2-3; abundance: NA
CDR3aa: CASSRGDRTYYEQYF; CDR3nt: TGTGCCAGCAGTCGTGGGGACAGGACCTACTACGAGCAGTACTTC; v_gene: TRBV6-1; d_gene: TRBD1; j_gene: TRBJ2-7; abundance: NA
CDR3aa: CASSSRGGDEQFF; CDR3nt: TGTGCCAGCAGCTCTCGAGGGGGTGATGAGCAGTTCTTC; v_gene: TRBV9; d_gene: NA; j_gene: TRBJ2-1; abundance: few
CDR3aa: CSASNTDYGYTF; CDR3nt: TGCAGTGCTAGCAACACTGACTATGGCTACACCTTC; v_gene: TRBV20-1; d_gene: NA; j_gene: TRBJ1-2; abundance: NA
CDR3aa: CSARKGGGQGAEAFF; CDR3nt: TGCAGTGCTAGGAAAGGAGGGGGACAGGGGGCTGAAGCTTTCTTT; v_gene: TRBV20-1; d_gene: TRBD1; j_gene: TRBJ1-1; abundance: NA
CDR3aa: CASSQSQETQYF; CDR3nt: TGTGCCAGCAGTCAGTCACAAGAGACCCAGTACTTC; v_gene: TRBV6-5; d_gene: NA; j_gene: TRBJ2-5; abundance: NA
CDR3aa: CASSLFQANEQFF; CDR3nt: TGCGCCAGCAGCTTGTTCCAAGCAAATGAGCAGTTCTTC; v_gene: TRBV5-1; d_gene: NA; j_gene: TRBJ2-1; abundance: NA
CDR3aa: CASSPVLGLAGGGDTQYF; CDR3nt: TGTGCCAGCAGTCCGGTCTTGGGACTAGCGGGAGGAGGAGATACGCAGTATTTT; v_gene: TRBV12-3/TRBV12-4; d_gene: TRBD2; j_gene: TRBJ2-3; abundance: few
CDR3aa: CASSIGTSGPYNEQFF; CDR3nt: TGTGCCAGTAGTATCGGTACTAGCGGACCGTACAATGAGCAGTTCTTC; v_gene: TRBV19; d_gene: TRBD2; j_gene: TRBJ2-1; abundance: NA
CDR3aa: CSVDFGQKMNTEAFF; CDR3nt: TGCAGCGTTGATTTCGGGCAGAAAATGAACACTGAAGCTTTCTTT; v_gene: TRBV29-1; d_gene: NA; j_gene: TRBJ1-1; abundance: many
CDR3aa: CASSETPIAGAGELFF; CDR3nt: TGTGCCAGCAGTGAAACCCCAATAGCGGGAGCCGGGGAGCTGTTTTTT; v_gene: TRBV6-1; d_gene: TRBD2; j_gene: TRBJ2-2; abundance: many
CDR3aa: CASISGVRPSTDTQYF; CDR3nt: TGTGCCAGCATCAGCGGAGTTCGGCCTAGCACAGATACGCAGTATTTT; v_gene: TRBV5-6; d_gene: NA; j_gene: TRBJ2-3; abundance: few
CDR3aa: CASSQGGKGLLYGYTF; CDR3nt: TGTGCCAGCAGCCAAGGGGGGAAAGGCTTACTTTATGGCTACACCTTC; v_gene: TRBV3-1; d_gene: NA; j_gene: TRBJ1-2; abundance: NA
CDR3aa: CSVYPGTEAFF; CDR3nt: TGCAGTGTTTACCCCGGCACTGAAGCTTTCTTT; v_gene: TRBV20-1; d_gene: NA; j_gene: TRBJ1-1; abundance: few
CDR3aa: CASSDRGDTGELFF; CDR3nt: TGCGCCAGCAGCGACAGGGGGGACACCGGGGAGCTGTTTTTT; v_gene: TRBV5-1; d_gene: TRBD1; j_gene: TRBJ2-2; abundance: few
CDR3aa: CASSLEEGPGQPQHF; CDR3nt: TGCGCCAGCAGCTTGGAAGAGGGGCCCGGTCAGCCCCAGCATTTT; v_gene: TRBV5-1; d_gene: NA; j_gene: TRBJ1-5; abundance: few
CDR3aa: CASTFLSGGLDTQYF; CDR3nt: TGCGCCAGCACCTTCCTTAGCGGGGGCTTGGATACGCAGTATTTT; v_gene: TRBV5-1; d_gene: TRBD2; j_gene: TRBJ2-3; abundance: few
CDR3aa: CASSQAEGSRAQTYEQYF; CDR3nt: TGCGCCAGCAGCCAAGCCGAGGGTTCCAGGGCACAAACCTACGAGCAGTACTTC; v_gene: TRBV4-1; d_gene: NA; j_gene: TRBJ2-7; abundance: few
CDR3aa: CSGAREDTQYF; CDR3nt: TGCAGCGGAGCCAGGGAAGATACGCAGTATTTT; v_gene: TRBV29-1; d_gene: NA; j_gene: TRBJ2-3; abundance: NA
CDR3aa: CASSSKAGTEAFF; CDR3nt: TGCGCCAGCAGCTCAAAGGCGGGCACTGAAGCTTTCTTT; v_gene: TRBV5-1; d_gene: NA; j_gene: TRBJ1-1; abundance: many
CDR3aa: CAIRGTSGNNEQFF; CDR3nt: TGTGCCATCAGAGGGACTAGCGGAAACAATGAGCAGTTCTTC; v_gene: TRBV10-3; d_gene: TRBD2; j_gene: TRBJ2-1; abundance: NA
CDR3aa: CASSFSGGDGETQYF; CDR3nt: TGCGCCAGCAGCTTTAGCGGGGGGGATGGAGAGACCCAGTACTTC; v_gene: TRBV5-1; d_gene: TRBD2; j_gene: TRBJ2-5; abundance: NA
CDR3aa: CASSVTGGTQYF; CDR3nt: TGTGCCAGCAGCGTCACGGGGGGTACGCAGTATTTT; v_gene: TRBV9; d_gene: TRBD2; j_gene: TRBJ2-3; abundance: many
CDR3aa: CASSHRGQGEQYF; CDR3nt: TGTGCCAGCAGCCACAGGGGGCAGGGGGAGCAGTACTTC; v_gene: TRBV3-1; d_gene: TRBD1; j_gene: TRBJ2-7; abundance: NA
CDR3aa: CASSVKSGGNTEAFF; CDR3nt: TGTGCCAGCAGCGTCAAGAGTGGCGGGAACACTGAAGCTTTCTTT; v_gene: TRBV9; d_gene: NA; j_gene: TRBJ1-1; abundance: NA
CDR3aa: CASSLAGQRGDTQYF; CDR3nt: TGTGCCAGCAGCTTAGCGGGACAGAGAGGGGATACGCAGTATTTT; v_gene: TRBV7-2; d_gene: TRBD1; j_gene: TRBJ2-3; abundance: NA
CDR3aa: CASSLDPFQETQYF; CDR3nt: TGCGCCAGCAGCTTGGATCCGTTCCAAGAGACCCAGTACTTC; v_gene: TRBV5-1; d_gene: NA; j_gene: TRBJ2-5; abundance: many
CDR3aa: CASSSLTSGSPDEQYF; CDR3nt: TGCGCCAGCAGCTCACTCACTAGCGGGAGTCCGGACGAGCAGTACTTC; v_gene: TRBV5-1; d_gene: TRBD2; j_gene: TRBJ2-7; abundance: few
CDR3aa: CASSLARPNTGELFF; CDR3nt: TGTGCCAGCAGCTTAGCGAGGCCGAACACCGGGGAGCTGTTTTTT; v_gene: TRBV7-8; d_gene: NA; j_gene: TRBJ2-2; abundance: NA
CDR3aa: CASRPQTLLAGANEQFF; CDR3nt: TGTGCCAGCAGACCCCAGACCCTACTAGCGGGAGCCAATGAGCAGTTCTTC; v_gene: TRBV12-3/TRBV12-4; d_gene: TRBD2; j_gene: TRBJ2-1; abundance: NA
CDR3aa: CASSFPLDNNYGYTF; CDR3nt: TGCGCCAGCAGCTTTCCGTTGGACAACAACTATGGCTACACCTTC; v_gene: TRBV5-1; d_gene: NA; j_gene: TRBJ1-2; abundance: many
CDR3aa: CSARDTRGTDTQYF; CDR3nt: TGCAGTGCTAGAGACACTAGAGGGACAGATACGCAGTATTTT; v_gene: TRBV20-1; d_gene: NA; j_gene: TRBJ2-3; abundance: few
CDR3aa: CSAKQAGTGGTGELFF; CDR3nt: TGCAGTGCCAAGCAGGCCGGGACAGGGGGCACCGGGGAGCTGTTTTTT; v_gene: TRBV20-1; d_gene: TRBD1; j_gene: TRBJ2-2; abundance: NA
CDR3aa: CASSLVGPGELFF; CDR3nt: TGCGCCAGCAGCTTGGTAGGGCCCGGGGAGCTGTTTTTT; v_gene: TRBV5-1; d_gene: NA; j_gene: TRBJ2-2; abundance: few
CDR3aa: CASSAPWTGAYNEQFF; CDR3nt: TGTGCCAGCAGTGCGCCTTGGACAGGGGCCTACAATGAGCAGTTCTTC; v_gene: TRBV25-1; d_gene: TRBD1; j_gene: TRBJ2-1; abundance: few
CDR3aa: CASTFHSPNTGELFF; CDR3nt: TGTGCCAGCACCTTCCACTCACCGAACACCGGGGAGCTGTTTTTT; v_gene: TRBV28; d_gene: NA; j_gene: TRBJ2-2; abundance: NA
CDR3aa: CASSPGDSDTEAFF; CDR3nt: TGCGCCAGCAGCCCGGGAGACAGCGACACTGAAGCTTTCTTT; v_gene: TRBV5-1; d_gene: NA; j_gene: TRBJ1-1; abundance: few
CDR3aa: CASSLTRDLNQPQHF; CDR3nt: TGTGCCAGCAGTTTAACCAGGGATCTCAATCAGCCCCAGCATTTT; v_gene: TRBV12-3/TRBV12-4; d_gene: NA; j_gene: TRBJ1-5; abundance: few
CDR3aa: CSVDTLSTGELFF; CDR3nt: TGCAGCGTTGACACTTTGTCTACCGGGGAGCTGTTTTTT; v_gene: TRBV29-1; d_gene: NA; j_gene: TRBJ2-2; abundance: NA
CDR3aa: CASSSGRLQETQYF; CDR3nt: TGCGCCAGCAGCTCCGGTCGGCTCCAAGAGACCCAGTACTTC; v_gene: TRBV5-1; d_gene: NA; j_gene: TRBJ2-5; abundance: few
CDR3aa: CASSLGARAQPQHF; CDR3nt: TGTGCCAGCAGCCTGGGGGCTAGGGCCCAGCCCCAGCATTTT; v_gene: TRBV12-3/TRBV12-4; d_gene: NA; j_gene: TRBJ1-5; abundance: few
CDR3aa: CASSLRSGLRGSEQYF; CDR3nt: TGTGCCAGCAGCCTACGGTCAGGGCTCCGGGGCTCCGAGCAGTACTTC; v_gene: TRBV3-1; d_gene: NA; j_gene: TRBJ2-7; abundance: few
CDR3aa: CASSVRQGRTDTQYF; CDR3nt: TGCGCCAGCAGCGTCAGACAGGGTCGCACAGATACGCAGTATTTT; v_gene: TRBV5-1; d_gene: TRBD1; j_gene: TRBJ2-3; abundance: NA